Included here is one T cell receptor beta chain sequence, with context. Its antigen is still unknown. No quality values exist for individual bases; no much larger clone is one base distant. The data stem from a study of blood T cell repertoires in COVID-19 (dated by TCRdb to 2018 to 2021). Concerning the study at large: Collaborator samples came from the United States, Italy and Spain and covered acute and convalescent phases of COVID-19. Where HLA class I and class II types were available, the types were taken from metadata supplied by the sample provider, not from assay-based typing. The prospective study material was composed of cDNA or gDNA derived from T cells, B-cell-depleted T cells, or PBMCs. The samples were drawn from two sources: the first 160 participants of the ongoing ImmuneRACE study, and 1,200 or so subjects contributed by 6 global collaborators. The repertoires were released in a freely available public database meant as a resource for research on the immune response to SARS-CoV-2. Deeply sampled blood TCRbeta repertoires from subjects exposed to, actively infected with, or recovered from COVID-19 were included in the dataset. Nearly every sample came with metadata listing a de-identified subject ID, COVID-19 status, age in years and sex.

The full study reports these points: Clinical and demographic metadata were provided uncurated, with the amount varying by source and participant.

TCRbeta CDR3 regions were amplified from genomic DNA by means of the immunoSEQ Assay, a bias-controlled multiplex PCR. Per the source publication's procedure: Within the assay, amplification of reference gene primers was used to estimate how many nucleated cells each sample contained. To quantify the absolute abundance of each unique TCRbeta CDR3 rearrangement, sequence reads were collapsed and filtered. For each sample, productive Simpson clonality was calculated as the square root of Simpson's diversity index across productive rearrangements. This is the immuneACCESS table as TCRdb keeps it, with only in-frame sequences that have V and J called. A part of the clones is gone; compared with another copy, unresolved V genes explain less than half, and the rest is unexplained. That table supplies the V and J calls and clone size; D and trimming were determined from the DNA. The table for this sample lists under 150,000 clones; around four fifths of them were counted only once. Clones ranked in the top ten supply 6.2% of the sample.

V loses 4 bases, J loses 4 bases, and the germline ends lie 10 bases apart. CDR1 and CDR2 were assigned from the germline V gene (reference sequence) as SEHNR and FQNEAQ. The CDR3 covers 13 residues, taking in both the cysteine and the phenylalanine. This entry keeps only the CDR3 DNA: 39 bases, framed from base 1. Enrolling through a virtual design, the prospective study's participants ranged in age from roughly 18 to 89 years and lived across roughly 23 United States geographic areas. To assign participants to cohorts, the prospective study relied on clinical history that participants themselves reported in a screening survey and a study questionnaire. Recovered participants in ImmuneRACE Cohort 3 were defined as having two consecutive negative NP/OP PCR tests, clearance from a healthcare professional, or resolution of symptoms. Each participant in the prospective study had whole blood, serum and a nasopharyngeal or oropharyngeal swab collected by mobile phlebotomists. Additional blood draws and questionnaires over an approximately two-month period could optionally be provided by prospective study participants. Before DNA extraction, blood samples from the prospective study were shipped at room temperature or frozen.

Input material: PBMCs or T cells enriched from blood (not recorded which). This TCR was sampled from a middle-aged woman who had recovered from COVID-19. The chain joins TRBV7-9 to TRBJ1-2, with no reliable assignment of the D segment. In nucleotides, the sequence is TGTGCCAGCAGCTCGACACTGGCCTATGGCTACACCTTC. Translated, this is CASSSTLAYGYTF.